The entry below gives a single TCR beta chain sequence along with its context. Germline V gene sequence: CDR1 SGDLS, CDR2 YYNGEE. The CDR3 has 14 residues. J was trimmed by 5 bases and V by 3 bases; bases with no gene match: 5. Each PCR received spiked synthetic TCR analog templates. Sequencing used immunoSEQ multiplex PCR; TCRdb keeps in-frame clones, though not all of them. Of about 49,000 clones in the sample, roughly 87% are singletons; the top ten hold under 9%. This specimen belongs to a study of PD-L1 blockade in urothelial cancer. Study context: Study patients had been treated with 0 to 3 previous chemotherapy regimens. Analyses were performed on blood at 3 weeks after treatment start (the second dose) and at 6 weeks.

The material sequenced was PBMCs, taken around atezolizumab (anti-PD-L1) treatment. This TCR was recovered from a man between 60 and 75 years old with urothelial cancer. V is TRBV9 and J is TRBJ2-3; 8 bases align to TRBD2. CDR3 residues: CASSAGLELDTQYF. CDR3 sequence (DNA): TGTGCCAGCAGCGCGGGACTAGAGCTAGATACGCAGTATTTT.